Each of the 15 T cell receptor beta chains below was sequenced from the same sample in a study of blood T cell repertoires in COVID-19. TCRdb keeps only in-frame clones here, not all; method: immunoSEQ multiplex PCR. The data show about 100,000 clones, over 80% seen once. Sequenced material: peripheral blood. The receptors here all came from a man in his fifties with acute or convalescent COVID-19.

The CDR3 here is CASSQEGLAGGDQPQHF. The CDR3 DNA reads TGCGCCAGCAGCCAAGAGGGTCTCGCAGGGGGCGATCAGCCCCAGCATTTT. V usage is TRBV4-1 and J usage is TRBJ1-5; 8 bases match TRBD1. Per germline, CDR1 MGHRA and CDR2 YSYEKL. V dropped 0 bases and J dropped 5; count of bases not matched to a gene: 9. The CDR3 loop spans 17 amino acids.

V usage is TRBV10-1 and J usage is TRBJ2-1, with 7 bases that match TRBD1. The V and J ends lost 6 bases and 9 bases, in that order; junction bases with no gene match: 26. There are 19 residues in the CDR3. Germline CDR1 reads WNHNN; CDR2 reads SYGVQD (reference sequence). The DNA of the CDR3 is TGCGCCAGCAGCCCGCCAAATTGCCTCCCGGGACAGTGTCCTTGTGAGCAGTTCTTC. The encoded protein is CASSPPNCLPGQCPCEQFF.

This chain links TRBV21-1 with TRBJ2-3; the D call in the table, TRBD1, was not verified against the DNA. TRBV21-1 has pseudogene status. The CDR3 runs to 17 residues. The CDR3 coding sequence is TGTGCCAGCAGCAAAGTATACGCGTGGGCAGAAACAGATACGCAGTATTTT. Translation: CASSKVYAWAETDTQYF.

J is TRBJ2-1 and V is TRBV20-1; possibly TRBD2 for D (5 bases). The CDR3 has 14 residues. Trimming removed 3 bases from V and 2 bases from J, with 11 bases in between. CDR1 and CDR2 (germline): DFQATT, SNEGSKA (reference sequence). The DNA for the CDR3 is TGCAGTGCTAGTGGAAGCGGACCCTACAATGAGCAGTTCTTC. Translation: CSASGSGPYNEQFF.

This clone was seen a single time. The V and J genes are TRBV6-5 and TRBJ2-7; D may be TRBD2 (5 bases). Trimming shortened V by 11 bases and J by 2 bases, and 16 bases separated the two germline ends. The germline CDR1 and CDR2 sequences are MNHEY and SVGAGI. The CDR3 sequence is 13 residues long. The chain's CDR3 is CAGGGVSAYEQYF. The CDR3 bases are TGTGCCGGAGGTGGGGTAAGCGCCTACGAGCAGTACTTC.

The CDR3 coding sequence is TGTGCCAGCAGCTTAGTTCTGCAGAAGATCGATGGCTACACCTTC. This translates into CASSLVLQKIDGYTF. V and J are TRBV7-2 and TRBJ1-2; no definite D call. This CDR3 has 15 amino acids. V was shortened by 1 base and J by 6 bases, with 15 bases between the two germline ends. The germline CDR1 and CDR2 sequences are SGHTA and FQGNSA.

The chain is built from TRBV6-2 or TRBV6-3 and TRBJ1-1, with a possible D match to TRBD1 (5 bases). V dropped 1 base and J dropped 7 bases, with 13 bases sitting between them. The CDR3 has 14 residues. Per germline, CDR1 MNHEY and CDR2 SVGEGT. The DNA of the CDR3 is TGTGCCAGCAGTTACTGGCGGGGGGATAATGAAGCTTTCTTT. Protein sequence: CASSYWRGDNEAFF.

This clone was observed a single time. In DNA, the CDR3 is TGTGCCAGTAGTAGCGGGACAGGGATCGTTCAGCCCCAGCATTTT. Its translation: CASSSGTGIVQPQHF. V usage is TRBV19 and J usage is TRBJ1-5; 9 bases are a match to TRBD1. The V gene end was trimmed by 4 bases and the J gene end by 6 bases; junction bases not matched to a gene: 7. CDR3 size: 15 residues. Germline CDR1 LNHDA, CDR2 SQIVND (reference sequence).

The J gene is TRBJ2-7, the V gene TRBV6-2 or TRBV6-3, with 10 bases lining up with TRBD1. The V gene's germline CDR1 is MNHEY and CDR2 SVGEGT. CDR3 length: 17 residues. V shed 4 bases and J 0 bases; nucleotides not matched to a gene: 9. The CDR3 sequence: CASSSLRQGASSYEQYF. Written as DNA, the CDR3 is TGTGCCAGCAGTTCGCTTCGACAGGGGGCGAGCTCCTACGAGCAGTACTTC.

The gene calls are TRBV29-1 and TRBJ1-3; weak D call: TRBD1 (5 bases). Germline lookup yields CDR1 SQVTM and CDR2 ANQGSEA. The CDR3 has 14 residues. The V gene lost 4 bases and the J gene lost 1 base, with 11 bases spanning the gap. The CDR3 reads CSVGLGGSGNTIYF. The CDR3 DNA sequence: TGCAGCGTTGGTCTTGGGGGGTCTGGAAACACCATATATTTT.

The chain recombines TRBV4-3 with TRBJ1-1; D is unclear. CDR1 is LGHNA and CDR2 is YSLEER in the germline V gene. V was clipped by 0 bases and J by 9 bases, with 17 bases between them. The CDR3 loop spans 15 amino acids. CDR3 in amino acids: CASSQDYNEGFKAFF. Written as DNA, the CDR3 is TGCGCCAGCAGCCAAGATTACAATGAGGGCTTTAAAGCTTTCTTT.

J is TRBJ1-2 and V is TRBV9; TRBD1 matches at 7 bases. CDR3 size: 13 residues. The V segment lost 7 bases and the J segment 4 bases; nucleotides outside the gene matches: 7. Germline V gives CDR1 SGDLS, CDR2 YYNGEE. In DNA, the CDR3 is TGTGCCAGCCGGGACAGCACATCCTATGGCTACACCTTC. Translating gives CASRDSTSYGYTF.

The chain recombines TRBV28 with TRBJ1-4; 8 positions match TRBD1. The CDR3 runs 15 residues. Germline-derived CDR1 and CDR2 are MDHEN and SYDVKM. Trimming removed 6 bases from V and 8 bases from J; junction bases left unmatched: 11. DNA for the CDR3: TGTGCCAGCAGGGTGGACAGGGTGGTTGACGAAAAACTGTTTTTT. Its protein product is CASRVDRVVDEKLFF.

This clone was found once. CDR3 DNA: TGTGCCAGCAGTGAAGGACAGGGGCATCAGCCCCAGCATTTT. It specifies CASSEGQGHQPQHF. The rearrangement links TRBV2 to TRBJ1-5, with 8 nucleotides matching TRBD1. Germline V gene sequence: CDR1 SNHLY, CDR2 FYNNEI. This CDR3 spans 14 amino acids. Losses at the gene ends were 1 base for V and 5 bases for J; bases not matched to a gene: 1. Full variable domain (remainder filled in from reference TRBV2 and TRBJ1-5): EPEVTQTPSHQVTQMGQEVILRCVPISNHLYFYWYRQILGQKVEFLVSFYNNEISEKSEIFDDQFSVERPDGSNFTLKIRSTKLEDSAMYFCASSEGQGHQPQHFGDGTRLSIL.

This clone was counted a single time. This rearrangement joins TRBV5-4 to TRBJ2-5; 8 bases line up with TRBD2. CDR3 length: 15 amino acids. The trim removed 0 bases at V and 5 bases at J, leaving 6 bases unmatched. The germline V gene has CDR1 SGHNT and CDR2 YYREEE (reference sequence). The CDR3 region is CASSLAGGAWETQYF. CDR3 sequence (DNA): TGTGCCAGCAGCTTGGCCGGGGGGGCCTGGGAGACCCAGTACTTC.